These T cell receptor beta chains were read from a single sample in a study of T-cell memory formation after mild COVID-19. TCRdb re-analysed the 5' RACE reads in MiXCR, keeping a single row per CDR3 protein. This table holds 200,000 to 250,000 distinct CDR3 sequences, approximately 10% found once. The sequenced sample consisted of PBMCs or a T cell subset sorted from them (not recorded which). Source of these receptors: a man in his late teens or twenties who had mild COVID-19 (a few samples of this study predate the infection). Cell type and time point are not known. Each CDR3 is given with its conserved first and last residue. The order of the fields is CDR3 length, D gene, J gene, clone size, V gene, CDR3 protein, CDR3 DNA. A D gene is named only where the DNA matches it firmly. The size of a clone is reported for some rows only, either as once, few or many, or as a class for expanded clones.

len: 14
d_gene: -
j_gene: TRBJ2-4
abundance: few
v_gene: TRBV20-1
CDR3aa: CSARPGAGKNIQYF
CDR3nt: TGCAGTGCTAGACCAGGGGCGGGCAAAAACATTCAGTACTTC

len: 12
d_gene: -
j_gene: TRBJ2-7
abundance: few
v_gene: TRBV20-1
CDR3aa: CSARLSSYEQYF
CDR3nt: TGCAGTGCTAGGCTCTCCTCCTACGAGCAGTACTTC

len: 15
d_gene: -
j_gene: TRBJ1-1
abundance: few
v_gene: TRBV30
CDR3aa: CAWSFGGASGTEAFF
CDR3nt: TGTGCCTGGAGTTTCGGGGGGGCTTCGGGAACTGAAGCTTTCTTT

len: 14
d_gene: TRBD1
j_gene: TRBJ1-6
abundance: -
v_gene: TRBV5-1
CDR3aa: CASSFDRGSSPLHF
CDR3nt: TGCGCCAGCAGCTTCGACAGGGGATCTTCACCCCTCCACTTT

len: 14
d_gene: -
j_gene: TRBJ1-1
abundance: many
v_gene: TRBV5-4
CDR3aa: CASSLLGAGTEAFF
CDR3nt: TGTGCCAGCAGCTTGTTGGGGGCGGGCACTGAAGCTTTCTTT

len: 15
d_gene: TRBD1
j_gene: TRBJ1-1
abundance: few
v_gene: TRBV12-3/TRBV12-4
CDR3aa: CASRPRTGGNTEAFF
CDR3nt: TGTGCCAGCAGACCAAGGACAGGGGGAAACACTGAAGCTTTCTTT

len: 13
d_gene: -
j_gene: TRBJ1-2
abundance: few
v_gene: TRBV24-1
CDR3aa: CATSDSLLGGYTF
CDR3nt: TGTGCCACCAGTGATTCCCTCCTCGGTGGCTACACCTTC

len: 13
d_gene: -
j_gene: TRBJ2-5
abundance: -
v_gene: TRBV7-2
CDR3aa: CASSPNPTETQYF
CDR3nt: TGTGCCAGCAGCCCTAACCCCACGGAGACCCAGTACTTC

len: 15
d_gene: TRBD2
j_gene: TRBJ2-3
abundance: few
v_gene: TRBV7-2
CDR3aa: CASSRTSGGADTQYF
CDR3nt: TGTGCCAGCAGCCGTACTAGCGGGGGGGCAGATACGCAGTATTTT

len: 14
d_gene: -
j_gene: TRBJ1-2
abundance: many
v_gene: TRBV5-1
CDR3aa: CASSLARTNYGYTF
CDR3nt: TGCGCCAGCAGCTTGGCCCGGACAAACTATGGCTACACCTTC

len: 16
d_gene: -
j_gene: TRBJ1-1
abundance: -
v_gene: TRBV7-2
CDR3aa: CASSPRRGRLDTEAFF
CDR3nt: TGTGCCAGCAGCCCGAGGAGGGGTCGGTTGGACACTGAAGCTTTCTTT

len: 12
d_gene: -
j_gene: TRBJ2-2
abundance: few
v_gene: TRBV9
CDR3aa: CASSINTGELFF
CDR3nt: TGTGCCAGCAGCATAAACACCGGGGAGCTGTTTTTT

len: 16
d_gene: TRBD1
j_gene: TRBJ1-1
abundance: few
v_gene: TRBV12-3/TRBV12-4
CDR3aa: CASRPRGTGGNTEAFF
CDR3nt: TGTGCCAGCAGACCTCGAGGGACAGGGGGGAACACTGAAGCTTTCTTT

len: 16
d_gene: TRBD2
j_gene: TRBJ2-3
abundance: few
v_gene: TRBV7-2
CDR3aa: CASSHRTSGGIVTQYF
CDR3nt: TGTGCCAGCAGCCATCGGACTAGCGGGGGGATCGTAACGCAGTATTTT

len: 14
d_gene: -
j_gene: TRBJ2-6
abundance: -
v_gene: TRBV28
CDR3aa: CASSLLDGANVLTF
CDR3nt: TGTGCCAGCAGTTTATTAGATGGGGCCAACGTCCTGACTTTC

len: 14
d_gene: TRBD2
j_gene: TRBJ2-5
abundance: few
v_gene: TRBV20-1
CDR3aa: CSASRGGGKETQYF
CDR3nt: TGCAGTGCCTCCCGCGGGGGGGGTAAAGAGACCCAGTACTTC

len: 16
d_gene: TRBD2
j_gene: TRBJ2-1
abundance: many
v_gene: TRBV20-1
CDR3aa: CSATAKTSGSYNEQFF
CDR3nt: TGCAGTGCTACCGCAAAAACTAGCGGGTCCTACAATGAGCAGTTCTTC

len: 15
d_gene: TRBD1
j_gene: TRBJ1-2
abundance: few
v_gene: TRBV7-2
CDR3aa: CASSLTTGGGPGYTF
CDR3nt: TGTGCCAGCAGCTTAACGACAGGGGGCGGTCCGGGCTACACCTTC

len: 15
d_gene: -
j_gene: TRBJ2-5
abundance: few
v_gene: TRBV6-1
CDR3aa: CASSVSPTEGETQYF
CDR3nt: TGTGCCAGCAGTGTTTCTCCCACGGAGGGAGAGACCCAGTACTTC

len: 12
d_gene: -
j_gene: TRBJ2-2
abundance: -
v_gene: TRBV24-1
CDR3aa: CATSDLSGELFF
CDR3nt: TGTGCCACCAGTGATTTGTCCGGGGAGCTGTTTTTT

len: 13
d_gene: -
j_gene: TRBJ1-1
abundance: few
v_gene: TRBV20-1
CDR3aa: CSARTELNTEAFF
CDR3nt: TGCAGTGCTCGGACAGAGCTGAACACTGAAGCTTTCTTT

len: 14
d_gene: TRBD2
j_gene: TRBJ2-5
abundance: many
v_gene: TRBV2
CDR3aa: CASSGSGGAETQYF
CDR3nt: TGTGCCAGCAGCGGTAGCGGGGGGGCCGAGACCCAGTACTTC

len: 13
d_gene: -
j_gene: TRBJ2-6
abundance: few
v_gene: TRBV12-3/TRBV12-4
CDR3aa: CAVRGSGANVLTF
CDR3nt: TGTGCCGTCCGGGGGTCTGGGGCCAACGTCCTGACTTTC

len: 16
d_gene: TRBD2
j_gene: TRBJ2-5
abundance: -
v_gene: TRBV3-1
CDR3aa: CASSQGGLAGTETQYF
CDR3nt: TGTGCCAGCAGCCAGGGGGGACTAGCGGGGACGGAGACCCAGTACTTC

len: 14
d_gene: -
j_gene: TRBJ2-6
abundance: -
v_gene: TRBV12-3/TRBV12-4
CDR3aa: CASSLELGANVLTF
CDR3nt: TGTGCCAGCAGTTTAGAATTAGGGGCCAACGTCCTGACTTTC

len: 13
d_gene: -
j_gene: TRBJ1-1
abundance: few
v_gene: TRBV7-9
CDR3aa: CASSSQVGTEAFF
CDR3nt: TGTGCCAGCAGCTCACAGGTCGGCACTGAAGCTTTCTTT

len: 13
d_gene: -
j_gene: TRBJ1-5
abundance: -
v_gene: TRBV18
CDR3aa: CASSPQVNQPQHF
CDR3nt: TGTGCCAGCTCACCACAGGTGAATCAGCCCCAGCATTTT

len: 15
d_gene: -
j_gene: TRBJ2-7
abundance: -
v_gene: TRBV19
CDR3aa: CASSIRRDYPYEQYF
CDR3nt: TGTGCCAGTAGTATAAGGAGGGATTACCCCTACGAGCAGTACTTC

len: 13
d_gene: -
j_gene: TRBJ1-3
abundance: few
v_gene: TRBV20-1
CDR3aa: CSANPGSGNTIYF
CDR3nt: TGCAGTGCTAACCCCGGTTCTGGAAACACCATATATTTT

len: 15
d_gene: -
j_gene: TRBJ1-6
abundance: few
v_gene: TRBV5-1
CDR3aa: CASSSGQGSNSPLHF
CDR3nt: TGCGCCAGCAGCTCCGGGCAGGGTTCTAATTCACCCCTCCACTTT

len: 15
d_gene: TRBD2
j_gene: TRBJ2-3
abundance: few
v_gene: TRBV7-2
CDR3aa: CASSEGSGGPVAQYF
CDR3nt: TGTGCCAGCAGCGAGGGTAGCGGGGGCCCCGTGGCGCAGTATTTT

len: 15
d_gene: TRBD1
j_gene: TRBJ2-5
abundance: few
v_gene: TRBV10-3
CDR3aa: CAIMGSGQGQETQYF
CDR3nt: TGTGCCATCATGGGTTCCGGACAGGGCCAAGAGACCCAGTACTTC

len: 14
d_gene: -
j_gene: TRBJ2-4
abundance: few
v_gene: TRBV15
CDR3aa: CATSSGQTKNIQYF
CDR3nt: TGTGCCACCAGCTCGGGGCAGACCAAAAACATTCAGTACTTC

len: 14
d_gene: TRBD1
j_gene: TRBJ2-1
abundance: -
v_gene: TRBV5-1
CDR3aa: CASSLGGTGDEQFF
CDR3nt: TGCGCCAGCAGCTTGGGGGGCACAGGGGATGAGCAGTTCTTC

len: 15
d_gene: -
j_gene: TRBJ2-5
abundance: few
v_gene: TRBV7-2
CDR3aa: CASTPGRLQVETQYF
CDR3nt: TGTGCCAGCACTCCTGGACGGCTACAAGTTGAGACCCAGTACTTC

len: 14
d_gene: TRBD1
j_gene: TRBJ2-7
abundance: few
v_gene: TRBV6-1
CDR3aa: CATQPGQGAYEQYF
CDR3nt: TGTGCCACCCAACCGGGACAGGGGGCCTACGAGCAGTACTTC

len: 13
d_gene: -
j_gene: TRBJ1-1
abundance: -
v_gene: TRBV30
CDR3aa: CAWRIDRNTEAFF
CDR3nt: TGTGCCTGGAGAATTGACAGGAACACTGAAGCTTTCTTT

len: 16
d_gene: TRBD2
j_gene: TRBJ2-3
abundance: -
v_gene: TRBV5-4
CDR3aa: CASSFLAGGRTDTQYF
CDR3nt: TGTGCCAGCAGCTTCCTAGCGGGGGGACGCACAGATACGCAGTATTTT

len: 15
d_gene: TRBD2
j_gene: TRBJ2-3
abundance: few
v_gene: TRBV7-2
CDR3aa: CASSTRLAGPDTQYF
CDR3nt: TGTGCCAGCAGCACCAGACTAGCGGGGCCAGATACGCAGTATTTT

len: 16
d_gene: -
j_gene: TRBJ2-1
abundance: many
v_gene: TRBV7-8
CDR3aa: CASRYRAESTYNEQFF
CDR3nt: TGTGCCAGCAGGTATAGAGCGGAGAGCACCTACAATGAGCAGTTCTTC

len: 13
d_gene: -
j_gene: TRBJ1-1
abundance: -
v_gene: TRBV12-3/TRBV12-4
CDR3aa: CASRLTESTEAFF
CDR3nt: TGTGCCAGCAGATTGACAGAATCCACTGAAGCTTTCTTT

len: 13
d_gene: -
j_gene: TRBJ2-1
abundance: few
v_gene: TRBV5-1
CDR3aa: CASSLASGVEQFF
CDR3nt: TGCGCCAGCAGCTTGGCTTCAGGGGTTGAGCAGTTCTTC

len: 12
d_gene: -
j_gene: TRBJ2-3
abundance: few
v_gene: TRBV7-2
CDR3aa: CASSRDVDTQYF
CDR3nt: TGTGCCAGCAGCCGGGACGTTGATACGCAGTATTTT

len: 14
d_gene: -
j_gene: TRBJ2-3
abundance: -
v_gene: TRBV7-2
CDR3aa: CASSQGRGGDTQYF
CDR3nt: TGTGCCAGCAGCCAAGGGCGGGGCGGAGATACGCAGTATTTT

len: 16
d_gene: -
j_gene: TRBJ2-7
abundance: -
v_gene: TRBV5-1
CDR3aa: CASSLLVPESSYEQYF
CDR3nt: TGCGCCAGCAGCTTGTTAGTTCCGGAGAGCTCCTACGAGCAGTACTTC

len: 19
d_gene: -
j_gene: TRBJ2-6
abundance: -
v_gene: TRBV25-1
CDR3aa: CASSETTKWTHSGANVLTF
CDR3nt: TGTGCCAGCAGTGAAACCACTAAATGGACGCACTCTGGGGCCAACGTCCTGACTTTC

len: 15
d_gene: TRBD2
j_gene: TRBJ2-1
abundance: -
v_gene: TRBV6-5
CDR3aa: CASKTRGGTYNEQFF
CDR3nt: TGTGCCAGCAAAACCCGGGGGGGGACCTACAATGAGCAGTTCTTC

len: 16
d_gene: -
j_gene: TRBJ2-3
abundance: few
v_gene: TRBV12-5
CDR3aa: CASGLVLTGSTDTQYF
CDR3nt: TGTGCTAGTGGTTTGGTATTGACAGGTTCCACAGATACGCAGTATTTT

len: 15
d_gene: -
j_gene: TRBJ1-2
abundance: -
v_gene: TRBV6-5
CDR3aa: CASSLRPGLTAGYTF
CDR3nt: TGTGCCAGCAGCTTACGGCCGGGGTTGACGGCTGGCTACACCTTC

len: 13
d_gene: TRBD1
j_gene: TRBJ1-1
abundance: few
v_gene: TRBV7-9
CDR3aa: CASRYRGGTEAFF
CDR3nt: TGTGCCAGCAGGTACAGGGGGGGCACTGAAGCTTTCTTT

len: 14
d_gene: -
j_gene: TRBJ2-4
abundance: -
v_gene: TRBV28
CDR3aa: CASSLGQTINIQYF
CDR3nt: TGTGCCAGCAGTCTGGGACAAACAATAAACATTCAGTACTTC

len: 14
d_gene: -
j_gene: TRBJ1-5
abundance: many
v_gene: TRBV9
CDR3aa: CASSVGGSNQPQHF
CDR3nt: TGTGCCAGCAGCGTAGGAGGGTCCAATCAGCCCCAGCATTTT

len: 11
d_gene: -
j_gene: TRBJ2-5
abundance: few
v_gene: TRBV20-1
CDR3aa: CSARGPETQYF
CDR3nt: TGCAGTGCTAGAGGTCCGGAGACCCAGTACTTC

len: 15
d_gene: -
j_gene: TRBJ1-2
abundance: few
v_gene: TRBV7-2
CDR3aa: CASSLGGGVNYGYTF
CDR3nt: TGTGCCAGCAGCTTAGGGGGAGGGGTTAACTATGGCTACACCTTC

len: 14
d_gene: -
j_gene: TRBJ2-3
abundance: -
v_gene: TRBV6-2/TRBV6-3
CDR3aa: CASSFSHSGDTQYF
CDR3nt: TGTGCCAGCAGTTTTTCCCATTCCGGGGATACGCAGTATTTT

len: 16
d_gene: TRBD2
j_gene: TRBJ2-7
abundance: few
v_gene: TRBV7-2
CDR3aa: CASSLASGRSSYEQYF
CDR3nt: TGTGCCAGCAGCTTAGCTAGCGGGAGGAGTTCCTACGAGCAGTACTTC

len: 12
d_gene: -
j_gene: TRBJ1-2
abundance: many
v_gene: TRBV11-2
CDR3aa: CASSQYEYGYTF
CDR3nt: TGTGCCAGCAGCCAGTATGAGTATGGCTACACCTTC

len: 17
d_gene: -
j_gene: TRBJ2-1
abundance: -
v_gene: TRBV5-1
CDR3aa: CASSLGQISTSYNEQFF
CDR3nt: TGCGCCAGCAGCTTGGGGCAGATTTCCACATCCTACAATGAGCAGTTCTTC

len: 14
d_gene: -
j_gene: TRBJ1-2
abundance: many
v_gene: TRBV7-6
CDR3aa: CASSPLQGTYGYTF
CDR3nt: TGTGCCAGCAGCCCCCTTCAGGGAACCTATGGCTACACCTTC